This TCR beta chain was observed in a study of cytomegalovirus exposure and HLA in healthy donors. V gave up 1 base and J gave up 8 bases, with 15 bases separating them. This CDR3 has 15 residues. Germline V gene data show CDR1 as SGHNT and CDR2 as YYREEE (reference sequence). Profiling relied on immunoSEQ multiplex PCR, and the TCRdb table lists in-frame clones only, not all of them. The sample carries about 110,000 clones, roughly 90% recorded once. This TCR was recovered from a woman younger than 30 in good health and CMV-seronegative. J is TRBJ1-4 and V is TRBV5-4; perhaps TRBD1 as D (6 bases). The specimen was PBMCs. CDR3 in DNA: TGTGCCAGCAGCTTGAGACAGGCGGGTCGGGAAAAACTGTTTTTT. Translation gives CASSLRQAGREKLFF.